The text below deals with one T cell receptor beta chain. Its specificity is unknown. V lost 5 bases to trimming and J lost 2 bases, with 8 bases between them. The CDR3 has 13 amino acids. Germline CDR1 MDHEN, CDR2 SYDVKM. This record belongs to a study of OX40 agonist ivuxolimab in advanced cancers. Study findings and constraints: Which antigen the expanded peripheral T cells recognized is unknown.

Produced via immunoSEQ multiplex PCR; TCRdb's table is partial and in-frame only. The table records tens of thousands of clones, 70% to 90% of them present only once. Sequences were derived from CD4+ or CD8+ T cells sorted from blood, sampled in a trial of the OX40 agonist ivuxolimab. This sequence was found in an adult with an advanced solid tumor such as melanoma, head and neck, liver or kidney cancer. V and J are TRBV28 and TRBJ2-3; D ambiguous. The CDR3 here is CASSIHTTDTQYF. The CDR3 DNA sequence: TGTGCCAGCAGTATTCATACCACAGATACGCAGTATTTT. The full variable domain, rest sourced from reference TRBV28 and TRBJ2-3, is DVKVTQSSRYLVKRTGEKVFLECVQDMDHENMFWYRQDPGLGLRLIYFSYDVKMKEKGDIPEGYSVSREKKERFSLILESASTNQTSMYLCASSIHTTDTQYFGPGTRLTVL.